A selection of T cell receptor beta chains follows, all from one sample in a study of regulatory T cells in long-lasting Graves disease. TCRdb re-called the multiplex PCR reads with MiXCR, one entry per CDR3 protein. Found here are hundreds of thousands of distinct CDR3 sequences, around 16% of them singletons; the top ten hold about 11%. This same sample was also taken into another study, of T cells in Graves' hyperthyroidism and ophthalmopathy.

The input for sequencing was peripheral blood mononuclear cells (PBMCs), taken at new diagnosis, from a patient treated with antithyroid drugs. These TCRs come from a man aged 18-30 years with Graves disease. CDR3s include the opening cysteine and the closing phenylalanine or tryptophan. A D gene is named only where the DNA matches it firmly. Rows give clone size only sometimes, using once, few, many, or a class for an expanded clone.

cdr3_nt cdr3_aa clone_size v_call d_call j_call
TGTGCCAGCAGCGGCGGTGGACTTCCTATTTACGAGCAGTACTTC CASSGGGLPIYEQYF - TRBV5-5 - TRBJ2-7
TGTGCCAGCAGTGCGGACAGATACAATGAGCAGTTCTTC CASSADRYNEQFF many TRBV2 - TRBJ2-1
TGTGCCAGCAGCTTAATGTCAGGGACCTACGAGCAGTACTTC CASSLMSGTYEQYF few TRBV7-9 - TRBJ2-7
TGCAGCGTTCCACCAGACGGGTGGGGGAACAATGAGCAGTTCTTC CSVPPDGWGNNEQFF - TRBV29-1 - TRBJ2-1
TGTGCCAGCAGCTCCGGACTTACGGGGTTGAATACGCAGTATTTT CASSSGLTGLNTQYF many TRBV13 - TRBJ2-3
TGTGCCAGCAGTAAGGGAAGTGGGCAGAACTATGGCTACACCTTC CASSKGSGQNYGYTF few TRBV6-1 - TRBJ1-2
TGTGCCTGGAGTGGGGGCGGGGGGGACAATGAGCAGTTCTTC CAWSGGGGDNEQFF many TRBV30 TRBD2 TRBJ2-1
TGTGCCAGCAGCTTTGACAGGGCTGGAAACACCATATATTTT CASSFDRAGNTIYF few TRBV2 TRBD1 TRBJ1-3
TGTGCCAGCAGCCAATCCCCCCGCACTGAAGCTTTCTTT CASSQSPRTEAFF many TRBV3-1 - TRBJ1-1
TGCAGTGCTAGAAATAGCGGGAGGGCCTGGACCGGGGAGCTGTTTTTT CSARNSGRAWTGELFF many TRBV20-1 TRBD2 TRBJ2-2
TGTGCCAGCAGCCCCAATTTTCCCGGGGAGCTGTTTTTT CASSPNFPGELFF many TRBV7-6 - TRBJ2-2
TGCAGTGCAACCGGGACAGGCGTAAGCAACTATGGCTACACCTTC CSATGTGVSNYGYTF - TRBV20-1 TRBD1 TRBJ1-2
TGTGCCAGCGAACTAGGAGTGGGGCAAGAGACCCAGTACTTC CASELGVGQETQYF many TRBV7-9 - TRBJ2-5
TGTGCCAGCAGTATCGGACAGGGGAAGGCCTCCTACGAGCAGTACTTC CASSIGQGKASYEQYF - TRBV27 TRBD1 TRBJ2-7
TGCGCCAGCAGCTTGGTAGGGGGATCTGGGGACGAGCAGTACTTC CASSLVGGSGDEQYF many TRBV5-1 - TRBJ2-7
TGCGCCAGCAGCTTGGGGGCTAGCGGGAGGGTCACAGATACGCAGTATTTT CASSLGASGRVTDTQYF many TRBV5-1 TRBD2 TRBJ2-3
TGTGCCAGCAACAGCCTTACGGGGTTCGGCAATCAGCCCCAGCATTTT CASNSLTGFGNQPQHF few TRBV27 - TRBJ1-5
TGTGCCAGCAGCCCCACATACTATGGCTACACCTTC CASSPTYYGYTF few TRBV5-8 - TRBJ1-2
TGCAGTACCGGGAACCATCCCTACGAGCAGTACTTC CSTGNHPYEQYF - TRBV20-1 - TRBJ2-7
TGCAGTGCCCTGGTGGGGGTTCAAGAGACCCAGTACTTC CSALVGVQETQYF - TRBV20-1 - TRBJ2-5
TGTGCCAGCAGTACAGGACTAGCGGGAAGCTCCTACAATGAGCAGTTCTTC CASSTGLAGSSYNEQFF few TRBV13 TRBD2 TRBJ2-1
TGTGCCAGCAGCTTGGACAGTACGAACACTGAAGCTTTCTTT CASSLDSTNTEAFF many TRBV5-8 - TRBJ1-1
TGTGCCAGCAGCGTGGACAGCACGAAGGGGACCCAGTACTTC CASSVDSTKGTQYF - TRBV9 - TRBJ2-5
TGTGCCAGCAGCCATCCCGGGGGGACAGATAACACTGAAGCTTTCTTT CASSHPGGTDNTEAFF - TRBV9 TRBD1 TRBJ1-1
TGCAGTGCTAGGGGACAGGAGAGGTTTAGCAATCAGCCCCAGCATTTT CSARGQERFSNQPQHF few TRBV20-1 TRBD1 TRBJ1-5
TGTGCCAGCAGCAACGGACAGGGGCTCTCTGGGGCCAACGTCCTGACTTTC CASSNGQGLSGANVLTF few TRBV11-3 TRBD1 TRBJ2-6
TGTGCCAGCACCGGGCAGACCTCCTACGAGCAGTACTTC CASTGQTSYEQYF many TRBV28 - TRBJ2-7
TGTGCCATCAGGGGGACTAGCGGGAGCAGTGAGCAGCTCTTC CAIRGTSGSSEQLF few TRBV10-3 TRBD2 TRBJ2-1
TGTGCCAGTATTTCCCTCTCGGGCACTGAAGCTTTCTTT CASISLSGTEAFF few TRBV19 - TRBJ1-1
TGTGCCAGCAGCCGCCGCGATGGGGGGGCGGATTCACCCCTCCACTTT CASSRRDGGADSPLHF - TRBV4-2 - TRBJ1-6
TGCAGTGCTAGTATCGTGGGAGTGGGTGAGCAGTTCTTC CSASIVGVGEQFF many TRBV20-1 - TRBJ2-1
TGTGCCAGCAGCCAAGGTATAGGGGGGGGTTCTGGGGCCAACGTCCTGACTTTC CASSQGIGGGSGANVLTF - TRBV3-1 - TRBJ2-6
TGCGCCAGCAGCTTGGGGGGGACTGGTACTGAAGCTTTCTTT CASSLGGTGTEAFF many TRBV5-1 - TRBJ1-1
TGTGCCAGCAAGGCTATAGCGGGGATGGGGCAGTATTTT CASKAIAGMGQYF many TRBV2 TRBD2 TRBJ2-3
TGTGCCAGCTGTCTCGTCGGGGGCTCCTACAATGAGCAGTTCTTC CASCLVGGSYNEQFF few TRBV2 - TRBJ2-1
TGTGCCAGCAGCTCTGGACAGGGGGGTACCGGGGCCAACGTCCTGACTTTC CASSSGQGGTGANVLTF - TRBV13 TRBD1 TRBJ2-6
TGTGCCTGCTCACCTGGGAACACTGAAGCTTTCTTT CACSPGNTEAFF - TRBV18 - TRBJ1-1
TGTGCCAGCATTTTGTTCCAGGGGCAAGGGACCCAGTACTTC CASILFQGQGTQYF - TRBV6-2/TRBV6-3 - TRBJ2-5
TGCAGCGTTGTATACAGCCCGCTGGCGACTGAAGCTTTCTTT CSVVYSPLATEAFF few TRBV29-1 - TRBJ1-1
TGTGCCAGCAGCTCAGGGGGCGGGAACACCGGGGAGCTGTTTTTT CASSSGGGNTGELFF - TRBV7-2 TRBD1 TRBJ2-2
TGTGCCAGCAGTGACTCTGGGACCGTTAGCACAGATACGCAGTATTTT CASSDSGTVSTDTQYF few TRBV6-4 - TRBJ2-3
TGTGCCAGCAGTCTCCCAGGGGCTGGGGTGCCCAAAAACATTCAGTACTTC CASSLPGAGVPKNIQYF many TRBV28 - TRBJ2-4
TGTGCCAGCAGTTTAGCACTTCTGAACACTGAAGCTTTCTTT CASSLALLNTEAFF many TRBV12-3/TRBV12-4 - TRBJ1-1
TGCAGCGTTGAATCAGCTTTCTTT CSVESAFF many TRBV29-1 - TRBJ1-1
TGTGCCATCAGTGAGTCGACTCGGAACAGCAATACGCAGTATTTT CAISESTRNSNTQYF - TRBV10-3 - TRBJ2-3
TGTGCCAGCAGTCCTAGCGGAAATTCACACAATGAGCAGTTCTTC CASSPSGNSHNEQFF - TRBV6-1 TRBD2 TRBJ2-1
TGCAGTGCTAGAGCGGGCGGGCAGTACTTC CSARAGGQYF many TRBV20-1 - TRBJ2-7